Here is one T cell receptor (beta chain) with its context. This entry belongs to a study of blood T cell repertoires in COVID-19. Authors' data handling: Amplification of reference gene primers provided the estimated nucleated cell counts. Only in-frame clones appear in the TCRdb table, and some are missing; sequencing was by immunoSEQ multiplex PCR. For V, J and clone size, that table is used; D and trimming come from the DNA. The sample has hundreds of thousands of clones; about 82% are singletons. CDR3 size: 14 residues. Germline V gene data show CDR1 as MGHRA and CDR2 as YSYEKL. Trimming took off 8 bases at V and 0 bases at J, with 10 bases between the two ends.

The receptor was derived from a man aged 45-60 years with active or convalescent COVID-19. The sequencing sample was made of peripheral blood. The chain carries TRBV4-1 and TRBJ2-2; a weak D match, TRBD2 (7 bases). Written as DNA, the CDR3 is TGCGCCAGCGCGGGGGCCCCGAACACCGGGGAGCTGTTTTTT. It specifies CASAGAPNTGELFF.